This T cell receptor (beta chain) was recorded in a study of OX40 agonist ivuxolimab in advanced cancers. Study overall: Three patients had partial responses: one hepatocellular carcinoma, two cutaneous melanoma.

The CDR3 runs to 15 residues. With 7 bases removed from V and 4 bases from J, the gap between germline ends came to 17 bases. Per germline, CDR1 MNHEY and CDR2 SVGAGI. General observations from the study: Some of the lowest clonal expansion was seen in partial responders at 0.1-3.0 mg/kg.

The sample holds a few counts of this clone. What it recognizes is unknown. Clones were read by immunoSEQ multiplex PCR, and TCRdb kept only the in-frame ones, dropping some. The data show 9,000 to 13,000 clones, around 73% seen once. This chain joins TRBV6-5 and TRBJ1-3; D is possibly TRBD1 (5 bases). Sample: CD4+ or CD8+ T cells sorted from blood, taken in a trial of the OX40 agonist ivuxolimab. The receptor's source is an adult with an advanced solid tumor such as melanoma, head and neck, liver or kidney cancer. Written as DNA, the CDR3 is TGTGCCAGCACCCTACAGGCGGCGTGGGGAAACACCATATATTTT. The encoded protein is CASTLQAAWGNTIYF.